This entry is about one TCR beta chain. The data were obtained in a study of blood T cell repertoires in COVID-19. Here immunoSEQ multiplex PCR was the method, and the copy in TCRdb shows in-frame clones only, minus some. This table holds 150,000 or so clones, around 89% found once. This CDR3 is built from 16 residues. The V segment lost 4 bases and the J segment 2 bases; nucleotides outside the gene matches: 4. In germline, CDR1 is LGHDT, CDR2 YNNKEL (reference sequence). Sequences were obtained from peripheral blood. The V call is TRBV3-1 (or the pseudogene TRBV3-2), the J call TRBJ2-3; 12 bases agree with TRBD2. The TCR sequence derives from a man aged 55 to 70 with active or convalescent COVID-19. For the CDR3, the DNA is TGTGCCAGCAGCCTCCGGACTAGCGGGATCACAGATACGCAGTATTTT. Translating it yields CASSLRTSGITDTQYF.